Presented here are 23 T cell receptor beta chains from one specimen sequenced in a study of PD-L1 blockade in urothelial cancer. Assay used: immunoSEQ multiplex PCR; TCRdb lists only in-frame clones, some missing. This table holds roughly 56,000 clones, over 75% found once. Sequences were derived from PBMCs, sampled around atezolizumab (anti-PD-L1) treatment. These TCRs come from a man between 65 and 79 years old with urothelial cancer.

This chain connects TRBV7-8 to TRBJ2-5, with D possibly being TRBD1 (5 bases). Germline V gene sequence: CDR1 SGHVS, CDR2 FQNEAQ. The germline V and J ends were trimmed by 1 base and 5 bases, with 11 bases remaining between them. This CDR3 region has 14 residues. CDR3 DNA sequence: TGTGCCAGCAGCTTAGAGGCAGGGCCCGAGACCCAGTACTTC. The encoded protein is CASSLEAGPETQYF.

In DNA, the CDR3 is TGTGCCAGCAGCCTCGGGACTGGGATCTACGAGCAGTACTTC. Residues: CASSLGTGIYEQYF. The chain employs TRBV5-4 and TRBJ2-7, with D possibly matching TRBD2 (6 bases). The CDR3 is 14 residues long. Germline values: CDR1 SGHNT, CDR2 YYREEE (reference sequence). Trimming removed 4 bases from V and 3 bases from J, with 14 bases in between.

The rearrangement joins TRBV25-1 to TRBJ2-1, with 12 bases identical to TRBD2. Germline V gene sequence: CDR1 MGHDK, CDR2 SYGVNS. V was clipped by 8 bases and J by 0 bases; unmatched bases: 8. The CDR3 sequence is 17 residues long. The CDR3: CASEGLAGKSSYNEQFF. The CDR3 nucleotides are TGTGCCAGCGAGGGACTAGCGGGTAAAAGCTCCTACAATGAGCAGTTCTTC.

This clone was seen only once. The CDR3: CSVERGLGGEQYF. The CDR3 bases are TGCAGCGTTGAAAGGGGTTTAGGGGGAGAGCAGTACTTC. The chain couples TRBV29-1 to TRBJ2-7; D might be TRBD1 (6 bases). Germline CDR1 is SQVTM and CDR2 is ANQGSEA. V shed 2 bases and J shed 7 bases, with 15 bases lying between them. The CDR3 extends over 13 amino acids.

The chain combines TRBV4-2 with TRBJ1-1; possibly TRBD1 for D (5 bases). Germline CDR1 LGHNA, CDR2 YNFKEQ. The CDR3 totals 14 residues. Trimming pared 1 base from V and 4 bases from J, leaving 10 bases between. In DNA form, the CDR3 reads TGTGCCAGCAGCCAAGCTGAAGGGGCCACTGAAGCTTTCTTT. It translates to CASSQAEGATEAFF.

The V call is TRBV5-1, the J call TRBJ2-7; 8 nucleotides line up with TRBD2. Per the germline V gene, CDR1 is SGHRS and CDR2 is YFSETQ. V trimming: 0 bases; J trimming: 5 bases; junction bases outside the gene matches: 10. This CDR3 is built from 16 residues. CDR3 in amino acids: CASSLALAGGRNEQYF. The CDR3, as DNA: TGCGCCAGCAGCTTGGCCTTGGCGGGAGGACGGAACGAGCAGTACTTC.

In this sample, this clone turned up a few times. CDR3: CASSLDRADPRNEQFF. The CDR3 DNA follows: TGTGCCAGCAGCCTAGACAGGGCGGACCCTAGGAATGAGCAGTTCTTC. The rearrangement links TRBV9 to TRBJ2-1; TRBD1 agrees at 7 bases. Germline CDR1 is SGDLS and CDR2 is YYNGEE. The CDR3 contains 16 residues. V lost 4 bases and J lost 7; bases outside the gene matches: 14.

This chain uses TRBV29-1 with TRBJ2-3; 7 bases match TRBD2. V lost 7 bases, J lost 3 bases, and 16 bases stayed unmatched. CDR1 is SQVTM, CDR2 ANQGSEA, per germline. The CDR3 is made up of 16 amino acids. The CDR3 sequence is CSAAGLAGELTDTQYF. CDR3 in DNA: TGCAGCGCGGCCGGACTCGCGGGAGAGTTGACAGATACGCAGTATTTT.

This clone showed up just a few times. The chain joins TRBV5-1 to TRBJ2-1; D gene unclear. The V end lost 0 bases, the J end lost 6 bases, and 13 bases lay between the germline ends. The CDR3 sequence is 15 residues long. Germline V gene data show CDR1 as SGHRS and CDR2 as YFSETQ. CDR3 sequence: CASSLADKESNEQFF. In nucleotides, the CDR3 is TGCGCCAGCAGCTTGGCCGACAAAGAGAGCAATGAGCAGTTCTTC.

This chain links TRBV9 with TRBJ1-4; 7 nucleotides match TRBD1. Per the germline V gene, CDR1 is SGDLS and CDR2 is YYNGEE. The CDR3 extends over 15 amino acids. V shed 4 bases, J shed 3 bases, and the junction held 6 bases outside the gene matches. CDR3 bases: TGTGCCAGCAGCCCGCGGGACAGTCCTAATGAAAAACTGTTTTTT. This encodes CASSPRDSPNEKLFF.

This chain links TRBV7-9 with TRBJ2-3, with D perhaps TRBD1 (5 bases). The length of the CDR3 is 12 residues. Trimming removed 1 base at V and 9 bases at J, with 8 bases between. CDR1 SEHNR and CDR2 FQNEAQ come from the germline V gene (reference sequence). The CDR3 spells CASSLDRTTQYF. The CDR3 coding sequence is TGTGCCAGCAGCTTAGATCGGACAACGCAGTATTTT.

The genes are TRBV28 and TRBJ2-1; TRBD1 is a possible D gene (6 bases). The germline CDR1 and CDR2 sequences are MDHEN and SYDVKM. Trimming pared 6 bases from V and 0 bases from J, leaving 12 bases between. The CDR3 covers 15 residues. The CDR3 DNA sequence: TGTGCCAGCAGGAGGGACACAAGCTCCTACAATGAGCAGTTCTTC. It is translated as CASRRDTSSYNEQFF. Using reference TRBV28 and TRBJ2-1 for the parts outside the CDR3, the full variable domain is DVKVTQSSRYLVKRTGEKVFLECVQDMDHENMFWYRQDPGLGLRLIYFSYDVKMKEKGDIPEGYSVSREKKERFSLILESASTNQTSMYLCASRRDTSSYNEQFFGPGTRLTVL.

A few counts support this clone. V is TRBV7-3 and J is TRBJ1-1; the D is unclear. The V end was cut by 1 base, the J end by 4 bases, with 10 bases between. This CDR3 spans 14 amino acids. Germline loops: CDR1 SGHTA, CDR2 FQGTGA. The CDR3 loop is CASSLNGRFTEAFF. CDR3 sequence (DNA): TGTGCCAGCAGCTTAAATGGCAGATTCACTGAAGCTTTCTTT.

The V call is TRBV4-2, the J call TRBJ2-3; possibly TRBD1 for D (5 bases). CDR1 is LGHNA, CDR2 YNFKEQ, per germline. V gave up 0 bases and J gave up 0 bases, with 13 bases separating them. This CDR3 spans 17 amino acids. CDR3 coding DNA: TGTGCCAGCAGCCAAGATGGCCAGGGTTATAGCACAGATACGCAGTATTTT. This codes for CASSQDGQGYSTDTQYF.

This chain joins TRBV4-2 and TRBJ1-1; D gene uncertain. The CDR3 runs 13 residues. Germline CDR1 LGHNA, CDR2 YNFKEQ. The V gene lost 4 bases and the J gene lost 0 bases, with 6 bases spanning the gap. Here the CDR3 DNA reads TGTGCCAGCAGCCCACAGATGAACACTGAAGCTTTCTTT. Residues: CASSPQMNTEAFF.

The chain links TRBV6-5 to TRBJ2-1, with D perhaps matching TRBD2 (5 bases). Germline CDR1 reads MNHEY; CDR2 reads SVGAGI. The CDR3 is 14 residues long. Deletions cut 5 bases from V and 14 bases from J, with 22 bases between. The CDR3 DNA reads TGTGCCAGCAGTCCCGGACCCATTTCTTCGAGGGAGTTCTTC. Translated, it gives CASSPGPISSREFF.

V usage is TRBV5-1 and J usage is TRBJ2-7, with D uncertain. This CDR3 contains 14 residues. Germline CDR1 reads SGHRS; CDR2 reads YFSETQ. V gave up 0 bases and J gave up 6 bases, with 13 bases separating them. The CDR3: CASSLVRSSSEQYF. CDR3 bases: TGCGCCAGCAGCTTGGTGCGGTCCTCTTCCGAGCAGTACTTC.

J is TRBJ2-3 and V is TRBV5-1; 10 positions agree with TRBD2. The CDR3 consists of 14 residues. With V trimmed by 7 bases and J by 5 bases, 7 bases remained unmatched. Germline lookup yields CDR1 SGHRS and CDR2 YFSETQ. The CDR3 DNA reads as TGCGCCAGCCAGGATAGCGGGAGGATAGATACGCAGTATTTT. As protein: CASQDSGRIDTQYF. The complete variable domain, with remaining parts taken from reference TRBV5-1 and TRBJ2-3, reads KAGVTQTPRYLIKTRGQQVTLSCSPISGHRSVSWYQQTPGQGLQFLFEYFSETQRNKGNFPGRFSGRQFSNSRSEMNVSTLELGDSALYLCASQDSGRIDTQYFGPGTRLTVL.

The chain joins TRBV6-4 to TRBJ1-1, with 7 bases aligning to TRBD1. CDR1 is MRHNA, CDR2 SNTAGT, per germline. J gave up 4 bases and V 4 bases, and 12 bases lay outside the gene matches. The CDR3 contains 16 residues. The CDR3 region has the DNA TGTGCCAGCAGTGTCGATTACACAGGGGAGTTCACTGAAGCTTTCTTT. It specifies CASSVDYTGEFTEAFF.

The chain links TRBV4-1 to TRBJ2-7; 7 bases align to TRBD1. CDR3 size: 15 residues. V was clipped by 1 base and J by 3 bases; unmatched bases: 6. Per the germline V gene, CDR1 is MGHRA and CDR2 is YSYEKL. CDR3 loop: CASSQGGTGVYEQYF. The CDR3 DNA reads as TGCGCCAGCAGCCAAGGTGGTACAGGGGTCTACGAGCAGTACTTC.

The chain couples TRBV6-5 to TRBJ2-7; 9 nucleotides match TRBD1. J lost 4 bases, V lost 2 bases, and 6 bases had no gene match. Germline CDR1 reads MNHEY; CDR2 reads SVGAGI. The CDR3 totals 15 residues. The CDR3 region is CASSYRGQGTYEQYF. CDR3 DNA sequence: TGTGCCAGCAGTTACCGGGGACAGGGAACGTACGAGCAGTACTTC.

The V call is TRBV6-1, the J call TRBJ1-1; 11 bases line up with TRBD1. The CDR3 has 13 residues. V was clipped by 7 bases and J by 11 bases; unmatched bases: 9. Germline V lookup: CDR1 MNHNS, CDR2 SASEGT. CDR3 in amino acids: CASKGQGVFLAFF. CDR3 nucleotides: TGTGCCAGCAAGGGACAGGGGGTTTTTTTGGCTTTCTTT.

The V call is TRBV28, the J call TRBJ1-5, with D maybe TRBD1 (5 bases). CDR1 MDHEN and CDR2 SYDVKM come from the germline V gene. Trimming removed 4 bases from V and 5 bases from J, with 9 bases in between. The CDR3 totals 13 residues. The CDR3 nucleotides read TGTGCCAGCAGTTCGGACACTTATCAGCCCCAGCATTTT. Translated: CASSSDTYQPQHF.